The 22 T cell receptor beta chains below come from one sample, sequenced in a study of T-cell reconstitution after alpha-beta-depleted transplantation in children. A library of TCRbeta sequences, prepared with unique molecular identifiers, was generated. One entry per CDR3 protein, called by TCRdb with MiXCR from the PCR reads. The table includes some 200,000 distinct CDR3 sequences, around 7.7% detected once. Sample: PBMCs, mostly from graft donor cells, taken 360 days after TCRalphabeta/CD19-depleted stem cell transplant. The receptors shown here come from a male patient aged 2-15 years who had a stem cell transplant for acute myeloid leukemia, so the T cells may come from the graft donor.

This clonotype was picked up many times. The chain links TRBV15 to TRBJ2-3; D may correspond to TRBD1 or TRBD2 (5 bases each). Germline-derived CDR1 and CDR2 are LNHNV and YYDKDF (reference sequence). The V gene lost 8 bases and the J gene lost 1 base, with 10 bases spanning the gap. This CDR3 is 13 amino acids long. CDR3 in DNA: TGTGCCACCGCTGTGGGGGGCACAGATACGCAGTATTTT. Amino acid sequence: CATAVGGTDTQYF.

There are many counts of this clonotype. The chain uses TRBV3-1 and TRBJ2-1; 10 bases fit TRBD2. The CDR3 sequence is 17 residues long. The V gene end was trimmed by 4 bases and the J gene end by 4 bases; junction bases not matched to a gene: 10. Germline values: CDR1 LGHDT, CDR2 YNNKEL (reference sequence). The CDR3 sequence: CASSRAPSGSYYNEQFF. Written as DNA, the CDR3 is TGTGCCAGCAGCCGGGCCCCTAGCGGGAGTTATTACAATGAGCAGTTCTTC.

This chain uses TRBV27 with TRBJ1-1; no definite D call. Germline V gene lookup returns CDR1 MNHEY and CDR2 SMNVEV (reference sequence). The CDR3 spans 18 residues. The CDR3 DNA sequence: TGTGCGGCCATTTATTTAGGTTTAGAACGACAAAGCAACACTGAAGCTTTCTTT. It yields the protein CAAIYLGLERQSNTEAFF.

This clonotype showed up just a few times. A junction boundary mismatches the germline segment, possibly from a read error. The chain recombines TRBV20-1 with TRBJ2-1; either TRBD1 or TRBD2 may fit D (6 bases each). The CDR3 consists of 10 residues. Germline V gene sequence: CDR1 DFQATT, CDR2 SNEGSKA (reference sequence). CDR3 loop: CSTRGDEQFF. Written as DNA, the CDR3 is TGCAGTACTAGGGGGGATGAGCAGTTCTTC.

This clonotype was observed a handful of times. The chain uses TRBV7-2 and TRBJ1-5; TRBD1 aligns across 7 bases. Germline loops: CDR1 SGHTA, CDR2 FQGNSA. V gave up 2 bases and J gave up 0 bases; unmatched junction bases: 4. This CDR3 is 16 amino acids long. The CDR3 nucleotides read TGTGCCAGCAGCTTATCGGGACAGTATAGCAATCAGCCCCAGCATTTT. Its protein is CASSLSGQYSNQPQHF.

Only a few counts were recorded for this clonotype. In nucleotides, the CDR3 is TGTGCCAGCAGCTCACCTCGACGCTACAATGAGCAGTTCTTC. Its translation: CASSSPRRYNEQFF. The chain recombines TRBV7-2 with TRBJ2-1; D is uncertain. The CDR3 is 14 residues long. Trimming removed 4 bases at V and 3 bases at J, with 10 bases between. The V gene's germline CDR1 is SGHTA and CDR2 FQGNSA.

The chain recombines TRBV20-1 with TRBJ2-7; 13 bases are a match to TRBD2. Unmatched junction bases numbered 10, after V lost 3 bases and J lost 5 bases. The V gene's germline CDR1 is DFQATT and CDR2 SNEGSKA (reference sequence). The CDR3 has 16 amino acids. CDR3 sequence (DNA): TGCAGTGCTAGGGACAGGGGTGGACTAGCGGGAGACGAGCAGTACTTC. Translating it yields CSARDRGGLAGDEQYF.

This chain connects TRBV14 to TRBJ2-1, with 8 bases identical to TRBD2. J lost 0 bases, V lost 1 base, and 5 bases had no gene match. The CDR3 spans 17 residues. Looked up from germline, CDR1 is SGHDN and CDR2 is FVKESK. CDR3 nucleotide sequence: TGTGCCAGCAGCCAAGTAGCGGGGCTAGACTCCTACAATGAGCAGTTCTTC. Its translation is CASSQVAGLDSYNEQFF.

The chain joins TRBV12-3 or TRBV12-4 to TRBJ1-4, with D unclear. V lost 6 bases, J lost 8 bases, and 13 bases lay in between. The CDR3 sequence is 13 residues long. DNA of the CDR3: TGTGCCAGCAGGGCGATGAGAGAGGAAAAACTGTTTTTT. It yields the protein CASRAMREEKLFF.

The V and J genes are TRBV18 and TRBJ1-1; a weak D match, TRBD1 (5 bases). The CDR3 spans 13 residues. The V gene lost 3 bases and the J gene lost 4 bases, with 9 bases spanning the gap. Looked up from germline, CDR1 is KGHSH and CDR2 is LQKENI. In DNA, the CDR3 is TGTGCCAGCTCACCTTCAGGGTTCACTGAAGCTTTCTTT. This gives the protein CASSPSGFTEAFF.

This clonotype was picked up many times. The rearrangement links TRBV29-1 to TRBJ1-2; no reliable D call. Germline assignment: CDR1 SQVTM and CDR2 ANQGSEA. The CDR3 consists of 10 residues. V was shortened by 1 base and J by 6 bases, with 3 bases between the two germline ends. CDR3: CSVEVNGYTF. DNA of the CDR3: TGCAGCGTTGAAGTAAATGGCTACACCTTC.

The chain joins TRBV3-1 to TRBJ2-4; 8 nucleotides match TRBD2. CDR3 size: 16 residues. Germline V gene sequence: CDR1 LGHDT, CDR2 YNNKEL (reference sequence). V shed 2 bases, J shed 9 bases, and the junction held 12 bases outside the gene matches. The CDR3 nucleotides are TGTGCCAGCAGCCAAAGAGGAGCGGGAGCCCAGGCCATTCAGTACTTC. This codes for CASSQRGAGAQAIQYF.

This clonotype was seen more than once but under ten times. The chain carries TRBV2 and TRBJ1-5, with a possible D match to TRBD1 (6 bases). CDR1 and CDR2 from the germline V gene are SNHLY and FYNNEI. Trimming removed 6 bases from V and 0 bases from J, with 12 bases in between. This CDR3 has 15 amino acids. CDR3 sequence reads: CASRPDRLSNQPQHF. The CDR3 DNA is TGTGCCAGCAGACCCGACAGGCTTAGCAATCAGCCCCAGCATTTT.

CDR3 DNA: TGCGCCAGCAGCTTGAATCTTAAGGTCGGGGGGCCTAGCACAGATACGCAGTATTTT. Protein product: CASSLNLKVGGPSTDTQYF. The J gene is TRBJ2-3, the V gene TRBV5-1; tentatively, D is TRBD2 (7 bases). Trimming stripped 1 base from V and 0 bases from J, with 21 bases between. The CDR3 spans 19 residues. The germline gives CDR1 SGHRS, CDR2 YFSETQ.

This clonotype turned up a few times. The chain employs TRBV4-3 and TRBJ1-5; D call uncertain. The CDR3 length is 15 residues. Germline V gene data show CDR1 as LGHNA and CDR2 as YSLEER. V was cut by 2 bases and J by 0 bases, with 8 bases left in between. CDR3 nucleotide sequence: TGCGCCAGCAGCCAACAGGTTTATAGCAATCAGCCCCAGCATTTT. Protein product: CASSQQVYSNQPQHF.

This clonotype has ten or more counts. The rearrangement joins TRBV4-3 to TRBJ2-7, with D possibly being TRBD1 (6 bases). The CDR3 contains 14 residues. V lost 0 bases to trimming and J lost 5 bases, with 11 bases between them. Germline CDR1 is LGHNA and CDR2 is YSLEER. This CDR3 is CASSQEADSHEQYF. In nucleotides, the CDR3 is TGCGCCAGCAGCCAAGAGGCGGACAGCCACGAGCAGTACTTC.

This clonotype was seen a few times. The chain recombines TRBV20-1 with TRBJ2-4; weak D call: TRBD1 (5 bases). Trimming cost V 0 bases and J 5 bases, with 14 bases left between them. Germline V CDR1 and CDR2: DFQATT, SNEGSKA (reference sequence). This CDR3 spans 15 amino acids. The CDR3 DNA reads TGCAGTGCTAGAGATGGGGTCAGGGCCCAAAACATTCAGTACTTC. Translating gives CSARDGVRAQNIQYF.

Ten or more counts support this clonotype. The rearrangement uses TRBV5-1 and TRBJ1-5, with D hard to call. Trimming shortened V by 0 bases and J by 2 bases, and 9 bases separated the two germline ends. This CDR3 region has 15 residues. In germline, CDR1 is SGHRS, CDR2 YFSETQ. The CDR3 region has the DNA TGCGCCAGCAGCTTGGACATGTCGGGCAATCAGCCCCAGCATTTT. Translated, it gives CASSLDMSGNQPQHF.

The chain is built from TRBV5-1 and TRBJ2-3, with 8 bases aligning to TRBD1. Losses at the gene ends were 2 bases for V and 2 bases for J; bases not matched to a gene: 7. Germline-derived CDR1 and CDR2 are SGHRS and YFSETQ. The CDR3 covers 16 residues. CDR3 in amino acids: CASSFRQGYPTDTQYF. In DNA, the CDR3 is TGCGCCAGCAGCTTTCGACAGGGGTATCCCACAGATACGCAGTATTTT.

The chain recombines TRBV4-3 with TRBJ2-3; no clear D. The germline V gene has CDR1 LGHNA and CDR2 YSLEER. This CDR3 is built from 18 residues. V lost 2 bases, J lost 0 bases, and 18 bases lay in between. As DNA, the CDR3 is TGCGCCAGCAGCCAACGTATAGACGTCGAAAGGAGCACAGATACGCAGTATTTT. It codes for CASSQRIDVERSTDTQYF.

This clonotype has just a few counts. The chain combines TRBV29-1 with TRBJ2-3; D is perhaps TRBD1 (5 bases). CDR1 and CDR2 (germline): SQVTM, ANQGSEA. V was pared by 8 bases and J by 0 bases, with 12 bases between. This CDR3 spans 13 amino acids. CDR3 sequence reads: CSPRSGSTDTQYF. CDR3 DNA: TGCAGCCCGAGGTCAGGGAGCACAGATACGCAGTATTTT.

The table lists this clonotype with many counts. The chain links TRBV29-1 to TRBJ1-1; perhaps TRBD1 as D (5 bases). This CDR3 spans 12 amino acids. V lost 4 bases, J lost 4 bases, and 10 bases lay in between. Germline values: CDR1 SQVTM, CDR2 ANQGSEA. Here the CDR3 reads CSVGGGPTEAFF. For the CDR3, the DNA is TGCAGCGTTGGTGGGGGACCCACTGAAGCTTTCTTT.